This TCR beta chain was recovered during a study of chemoradiotherapy in HPV16-positive cancers. TCRdb's copy holds only in-frame clones and misses some; the assay was immunoSEQ multiplex PCR. The table records over a thousand clones, around 40% of them present only once. This clone was detected only a few times. Germline-derived CDR1 and CDR2 are SGHNT and YENEEA. The CDR3 contains 14 residues. The V segment lost 4 bases and the J segment 8 bases; nucleotides outside the gene matches: 10. The clonotype was recovered from a human donor with HPV-associated anogenital cancer. This specimen was collected from a patient who underwent chemoradiotherapy. The rearrangement uses TRBV11-3 and TRBJ1-2; TRBD1 matches at 7 bases. CDR3 DNA sequence: TGTGCCAGCAGCTCCCGGACAGGAGGAATCGGCTACACCTTC. Protein sequence: CASSSRTGGIGYTF.